These 20 T cell receptor beta chains originate from one sample sequenced in a study of T-cell memory formation after mild COVID-19. One entry per CDR3 protein, called by TCRdb with MiXCR from the 5' RACE reads. The sample has about 260,000 distinct CDR3 sequences; 8% to 9% are singletons. The source material was PBMCs or a T cell subset sorted from them (not recorded which). These receptors were taken from a man between 18 and 29 years old who had mild COVID-19 (a few samples of this study predate the infection). Cell type and time point are not known.

The chain uses TRBV29-1 and TRBJ2-5; no clear D. CDR3 length: 12 residues. Trimming removed 7 bases from V and 1 base from J, with 10 bases in between. Germline assignment: CDR1 SQVTM and CDR2 ANQGSEA. CDR3 amino acids: CSGHSFQETQYF. Written as DNA, the CDR3 is TGCAGCGGACACAGCTTCCAAGAGACCCAGTACTTC.

The sample holds many counts of this clonotype. This chain joins TRBV5-5 and TRBJ2-5; D is unresolved. The CDR3 consists of 13 residues. V dropped 4 bases and J dropped 4 bases, with 11 bases sitting between them. CDR1 is SGHKS, CDR2 YYEKEE, per germline (reference sequence). CDR3 nucleotide sequence: TGTGCCAGCAGCCCGTTCCCCCCAGAGACCCAGTACTTC. It translates to CASSPFPPETQYF.

The chain uses TRBV20-1 and TRBJ1-6; no definite D call. The CDR3 has 13 amino acids. V gave up 3 bases and J gave up 0 bases, with 3 bases separating them. The V gene's germline CDR1 is DFQATT and CDR2 SNEGSKA (reference sequence). The CDR3 sequence is CSARSSYNSPLHF. CDR3 in DNA: TGCAGTGCTAGGAGCTCCTATAATTCACCCCTCCACTTT.

In its sample, this clonotype was seen a few times. The rearrangement uses TRBV5-1 and TRBJ1-1; possible D gene TRBD1, 5 bases. CDR1 and CDR2 (germline): SGHRS, YFSETQ. The CDR3 is 13 residues long. Trimming took 0 bases from V and 5 from J, leaving 8 bases between them. The CDR3 loop is CASSLVRATEAFF. CDR3 nucleotide sequence: TGCGCCAGCAGCTTGGTCAGGGCGACTGAAGCTTTCTTT.

This clonotype was observed a few times. The chain employs TRBV7-2 and TRBJ2-1; tentative D call: TRBD1 (5 bases). The germline V gene has CDR1 SGHTA and CDR2 FQGNSA. There are 14 residues in the CDR3. Trimming stripped 4 bases from V and 7 bases from J, with 14 bases between. CDR3 residues: CASSSRQGWNEQFF. The CDR3 DNA reads TGTGCCAGCAGCTCTCGTCAGGGCTGGAATGAGCAGTTCTTC.

The V call is TRBV25-1, the J call TRBJ1-2; 10 bases align to TRBD1. With V trimmed by 3 bases and J by 6 bases, 7 bases remained unmatched. Germline V CDR1 and CDR2: MGHDK, SYGVNS. This CDR3 has 15 amino acids. The CDR3 here is CASSDPGQGRDGYTF. DNA of the CDR3: TGTGCCAGCAGTGACCCGGGACAGGGGAGAGATGGCTACACCTTC.

This clonotype was seen a handful of times. The chain is built from TRBV29-1 and TRBJ2-2; D is undetermined. This CDR3 comprises 12 residues. V dropped 2 bases and J dropped 6 bases, with 7 bases sitting between them. CDR1 and CDR2 from the germline V gene are SQVTM and ANQGSEA. CDR3 in amino acids: CSVESGAGELFF. CDR3 bases: TGCAGCGTTGAAAGTGGGGCCGGGGAGCTGTTTTTT.

This clonotype was picked up a small number of times. The gene calls are TRBV12-3 or TRBV12-4 and TRBJ2-3, with D hard to call. V was shortened by 8 bases and J by 2 bases, with 11 bases between the two germline ends. The CDR3 extends over 13 amino acids. In DNA, the CDR3 is TGTGCCAGCCCTCAGCACCTCACAGATACGCAGTATTTT. This encodes CASPQHLTDTQYF.

This chain uses TRBV15 with TRBJ2-7; D is perhaps TRBD1 (6 bases). The V end lost 1 base, the J end lost 7 bases, and 8 bases lay between the germline ends. The CDR3 is 12 amino acids. In germline, CDR1 is LNHNV, CDR2 YYDKDF (reference sequence). In nucleotides, the CDR3 is TGTGCCACCAGCAGAGGTCAGGGGGAGCAGTACTTC. Translation gives CATSRGQGEQYF.

This clonotype was counted at least ten times. This sequence joins TRBV11-2 and TRBJ2-3; D may correspond to TRBD1 or TRBD2 (6 bases each). The CDR3 totals 16 residues. CDR1 and CDR2 (germline): SGHAT, FQNNGV. V lost 1 base and J 2 bases, leaving 13 bases between the germline ends. CDR3 coding DNA: TGTGCCAGCAGCTTAGCGGGGGCCGGTTCCACAGATACGCAGTATTTT. This sequence encodes CASSLAGAGSTDTQYF.

A few counts support this clonotype. This chain uses TRBV2 with TRBJ2-3; maybe TRBD1 (5 bases). Per the germline V gene, CDR1 is SNHLY and CDR2 is FYNNEI. This CDR3 is 13 amino acids long. Trimming took 3 bases from V and 4 from J, leaving 8 bases between them. CDR3 loop: CASSEQQADTQYF. The CDR3 coding sequence is TGTGCCAGCAGTGAGCAACAGGCAGATACGCAGTATTTT.

About this clonotype: Just one base apart from a much larger clone, this may be a read error. V usage is TRBV12-3 or TRBV12-4 and J usage is TRBJ2-3; TRBD1 aligns across 9 bases. The CDR3 is 13 amino acids. Trimming took 6 bases from V and 4 from J; bases not matched to a gene: 2. This CDR3 is CASSRDRADTQYF. CDR3 nucleotides: TGTGCCAGCAGCCGGGACAGGGCAGATACGCAGTATTTT.

This chain uses TRBV12-5 with TRBJ1-5; no clear D. The CDR3 totals 12 residues. Germline V gene data show CDR1 as LGHNT and CDR2 as FRNRAP. V was cut by 2 bases and J by 4 bases, with 3 bases left in between. CDR3 loop: CASGLPNQPQHF. The CDR3, as DNA: TGTGCTAGTGGTTTGCCGAATCAGCCCCAGCATTTT.

This chain connects TRBV6-2 or TRBV6-3 to TRBJ2-3; D may correspond to TRBD1 or TRBD2 (6 bases each). Per the germline V gene, CDR1 is MNHEY and CDR2 is SVGEGT. V dropped 7 bases and J dropped 4 bases, with 18 bases sitting between them. The length of the CDR3 is 15 residues. In DNA form, the CDR3 reads TGTGCCAGCACCCAAAGGGGGGTTGGGGCAGATACGCAGTATTTT. It specifies CASTQRGVGADTQYF.

The chain carries TRBV9 and TRBJ2-1; 7 bases map to TRBD1. This CDR3 contains 14 residues. Germline V gene data show CDR1 as SGDLS and CDR2 as YYNGEE. J was trimmed by 9 bases and V by 3 bases; bases with no gene match: 9. CDR3 in DNA: TGTGCCAGCAGCGAGGAGACAGGGTTGGCTGAGCAGTTCTTC. Translating gives CASSEETGLAEQFF. Combining the CDR3 with reference TRBV9 and TRBJ2-1 gives the whole variable domain DSGVTQTPKHLITATGQRVTLRCSPRSGDLSVYWYQQSLDQGLQFLIQYYNGEERAKGNILERFSAQQFPDLHSELNLSSLELGDSALYFCASSEETGLAEQFFGPGTRLTVL.

This clonotype was detected a few times. This chain uses TRBV12-3 or TRBV12-4 with TRBJ2-3, with 7 bases lining up with TRBD2. This CDR3 has 14 amino acids. V dropped 5 bases and J dropped 3; count of bases not matched to a gene: 5. For the CDR3, the DNA is TGTGCCAGCAGTAGCGGGGAGGGGACAGATACGCAGTATTTT. The encoded protein is CASSSGEGTDTQYF.

The rearrangement links TRBV10-3 to TRBJ1-2; maybe TRBD1 (5 bases). V lost 6 bases and J lost 5, with 10 bases in between. The V gene's germline CDR1 is ENHRY and CDR2 SYGVKD. The CDR3 totals 12 residues. The CDR3 sequence: CAIRGTAYGYTF. The CDR3 DNA is TGTGCCATCAGGGGGACGGCGTATGGCTACACCTTC.

The gene calls are TRBV7-2 and TRBJ1-2; TRBD1 is a possible D gene (5 bases). Germline CDR1 reads SGHTA; CDR2 reads FQGNSA. This CDR3 has 14 residues. With 3 bases removed from V and 4 bases from J, the gap between germline ends came to 12 bases. The CDR3 nucleotides are TGTGCCAGCAGCTTTGAGGGGTTATTCTATGGCTACACCTTC. As protein: CASSFEGLFYGYTF.

This clonotype was picked up a small number of times. The chain uses TRBV7-9 and TRBJ2-7, with D possibly TRBD2 on 6 matching bases. The CDR3 length is 17 residues. V lost 0 bases to trimming and J lost 3 bases, with 18 bases between them. Germline V gives CDR1 SEHNR, CDR2 FQNEAQ (reference sequence). The CDR3 sequence: CASSLAQGTAKHYEQYV. The CDR3 bases are TGTGCCAGCAGCTTAGCGCAAGGGACTGCGAAACACTACGAGCAGTACGTC.

This chain connects TRBV12-3 or TRBV12-4 to TRBJ1-1; possibly TRBD1 for D (6 bases). The length of the CDR3 is 12 residues. The ends were cut back, 7 bases at V and 5 bases at J, with 11 bases in the middle. The DNA of the CDR3 is TGTGCCAGCAAAGGGGGAGAGACTGAAGCTTTCTTT. Encoded protein: CASKGGETEAFF.